Here is one T cell receptor (beta chain) with its context. Its antigen is not known. TCRdb independently ran MiXCR on the PCR reads; one entry per CDR3 protein. The repertoire has more than 450,000 distinct CDR3 sequences, about 25% of them found once; the top ten carry under 0.85%. From about 19,000 to 1,100,000 sorted cells, naive CD8 libraries were generated with 10%, 30% or 50% RNA. V gave up 5 bases and J gave up 1 base; unmatched junction bases: 6. The CDR3 is 15 residues long. Looked up from germline, CDR1 is DFQATT and CDR2 is SNEGSKA (reference sequence). The sample belongs to a study of molecular identifiers for immune sequencing clone quantification. For the study at large: Naive CD8 RNA (roughly 20,000 or 100,000 cells) was divided into five aliquots, with four sequenced. Study-wide results and limits: Effector cells kept over 99% of their molecules in clones above 20 RNA copies, while naive cells kept under 1% there.

The receptor comes from a human donor in good health. Some libraries in this study had Jurkat cell RNA spiked in. The V gene is TRBV20-1, the J gene TRBJ2-1, with 9 bases lining up with TRBD2. The specimen sequenced was naive CD8+ T cells from blood, with Jurkat cell RNA spiked in. Stated subset: FACS-sorted CD8+CD4-CCR7+CD45RA+ naive T cells. The CDR3 sequence is CSAFEREESYNEQFF. DNA of the CDR3: TGCAGTGCTTTCGAGCGGGAGGAATCCTACAATGAGCAGTTCTTC.